Each of the 6 T cell receptor beta chains below was sequenced from the same sample in a study of beta chain features in type 1 diabetes. Their antigens remain unidentified. General study findings and limits: Moderate yet significant TCRB CDR3 shortening was seen in Type 1 diabetes patients in all four CD4+ subsets.

Isolated RNA was reverse transcribed in full, so expressed TCRB transcripts were sequenced. The repertoire was sequenced with immunoSEQ multiplex PCR; TCRdb's copy has only in-frame clones and lacks some. Of around 140,000 clones listed, about 13% are singletons. The sequenced material came from central memory CD4+ T cells from blood. These receptors came from a man younger than 35 with type 1 diabetes.

This clone was detected a few times. The rearrangement joins TRBV27 to TRBJ2-7; D not certain. This CDR3 spans 14 amino acids. The germline CDR1 and CDR2 sequences are MNHEY and SMNVEV (reference sequence). Trimming took 6 bases from V and 3 from J, leaving 15 bases between them. The chain's CDR3 is CASRGSALSYEQYF. The CDR3 DNA follows: TGTGCCAGCAGGGGGTCGGCGTTAAGCTACGAGCAGTACTTC.

This clone was seen only a few times. The chain carries TRBV27 and TRBJ2-7; D assignment may be TRBD1 or TRBD2 (6 bases each). Trimming removed 4 bases from V and 4 bases from J, with 14 bases in between. Per the germline V gene, CDR1 is MNHEY and CDR2 is SMNVEV (reference sequence). CDR3 size: 14 residues. The CDR3 sequence: CASSSVGGYYEQYF. The CDR3 region has the DNA TGTGCCAGCAGTTCAGTGGGGGGCTATTACGAGCAGTACTTC.

This clone was found many times. The rearrangement uses TRBV29-1 and TRBJ1-1; the D is unclear. The V end was cut by 4 bases, the J end by 0 bases, with 6 bases between. Germline-derived CDR1 and CDR2 are SQVTM and ANQGSEA. This CDR3 region has 12 residues. CDR3 sequence reads: CSVGSVNTEAFF. CDR3 sequence (DNA): TGCAGCGTTGGTTCTGTGAACACTGAAGCTTTCTTT. Full variable domain (outside the CDR3, taken from reference TRBV29-1 and TRBJ1-1): SAVISQKPSRDICQRGTSLTIQCQVDSQVTMMFWYRQQPGQSLTLIATANQGSEATYESGFVIDKFPISRPNLTFSTLTVSNMSPEDSSIYLCSVGSVNTEAFFGQGTRLTVV.

The chain couples TRBV20-1 to TRBJ1-2, with D unresolved. The V end lost 0 bases, the J end lost 7 bases, and 6 bases lay between the germline ends. CDR1 is DFQATT and CDR2 is SNEGSKA in the germline V gene (reference sequence). The CDR3 runs 11 residues. CDR3 amino acids: CSAREALGYTF. Here the CDR3 DNA reads TGCAGTGCTAGAGAGGCACTTGGCTACACCTTC.

This clone has a handful of counts. Other DNA sequences within the sample encode an identical CDR3. The V call is TRBV18, the J call TRBJ2-1; possibly TRBD2 for D (6 bases). The CDR3 is 15 residues long. Germline-derived CDR1 and CDR2 are KGHSH and LQKENI. The V end lost 6 bases, the J end lost 0 bases, and 12 bases lay between the germline ends. CDR3 in DNA: TGTGCCAGCTCCCCCCCCGGGAGCTCCTACAATGAGCAGTTCTTC. Protein sequence: CASSPPGSSYNEQFF.

There are a few counts of this clone. This sequence joins TRBV6-5 and TRBJ2-3; D is ambiguous. Deletions cut 6 bases from V and 5 bases from J, with 12 bases between. Germline CDR1 and CDR2: MNHEY and SVGAGI. The CDR3 sequence is 13 residues long. The DNA of the CDR3 is TGTGCCAGCAGCCCTCCGGACGTAGATACGCAGTATTTT. Amino acids: CASSPPDVDTQYF.